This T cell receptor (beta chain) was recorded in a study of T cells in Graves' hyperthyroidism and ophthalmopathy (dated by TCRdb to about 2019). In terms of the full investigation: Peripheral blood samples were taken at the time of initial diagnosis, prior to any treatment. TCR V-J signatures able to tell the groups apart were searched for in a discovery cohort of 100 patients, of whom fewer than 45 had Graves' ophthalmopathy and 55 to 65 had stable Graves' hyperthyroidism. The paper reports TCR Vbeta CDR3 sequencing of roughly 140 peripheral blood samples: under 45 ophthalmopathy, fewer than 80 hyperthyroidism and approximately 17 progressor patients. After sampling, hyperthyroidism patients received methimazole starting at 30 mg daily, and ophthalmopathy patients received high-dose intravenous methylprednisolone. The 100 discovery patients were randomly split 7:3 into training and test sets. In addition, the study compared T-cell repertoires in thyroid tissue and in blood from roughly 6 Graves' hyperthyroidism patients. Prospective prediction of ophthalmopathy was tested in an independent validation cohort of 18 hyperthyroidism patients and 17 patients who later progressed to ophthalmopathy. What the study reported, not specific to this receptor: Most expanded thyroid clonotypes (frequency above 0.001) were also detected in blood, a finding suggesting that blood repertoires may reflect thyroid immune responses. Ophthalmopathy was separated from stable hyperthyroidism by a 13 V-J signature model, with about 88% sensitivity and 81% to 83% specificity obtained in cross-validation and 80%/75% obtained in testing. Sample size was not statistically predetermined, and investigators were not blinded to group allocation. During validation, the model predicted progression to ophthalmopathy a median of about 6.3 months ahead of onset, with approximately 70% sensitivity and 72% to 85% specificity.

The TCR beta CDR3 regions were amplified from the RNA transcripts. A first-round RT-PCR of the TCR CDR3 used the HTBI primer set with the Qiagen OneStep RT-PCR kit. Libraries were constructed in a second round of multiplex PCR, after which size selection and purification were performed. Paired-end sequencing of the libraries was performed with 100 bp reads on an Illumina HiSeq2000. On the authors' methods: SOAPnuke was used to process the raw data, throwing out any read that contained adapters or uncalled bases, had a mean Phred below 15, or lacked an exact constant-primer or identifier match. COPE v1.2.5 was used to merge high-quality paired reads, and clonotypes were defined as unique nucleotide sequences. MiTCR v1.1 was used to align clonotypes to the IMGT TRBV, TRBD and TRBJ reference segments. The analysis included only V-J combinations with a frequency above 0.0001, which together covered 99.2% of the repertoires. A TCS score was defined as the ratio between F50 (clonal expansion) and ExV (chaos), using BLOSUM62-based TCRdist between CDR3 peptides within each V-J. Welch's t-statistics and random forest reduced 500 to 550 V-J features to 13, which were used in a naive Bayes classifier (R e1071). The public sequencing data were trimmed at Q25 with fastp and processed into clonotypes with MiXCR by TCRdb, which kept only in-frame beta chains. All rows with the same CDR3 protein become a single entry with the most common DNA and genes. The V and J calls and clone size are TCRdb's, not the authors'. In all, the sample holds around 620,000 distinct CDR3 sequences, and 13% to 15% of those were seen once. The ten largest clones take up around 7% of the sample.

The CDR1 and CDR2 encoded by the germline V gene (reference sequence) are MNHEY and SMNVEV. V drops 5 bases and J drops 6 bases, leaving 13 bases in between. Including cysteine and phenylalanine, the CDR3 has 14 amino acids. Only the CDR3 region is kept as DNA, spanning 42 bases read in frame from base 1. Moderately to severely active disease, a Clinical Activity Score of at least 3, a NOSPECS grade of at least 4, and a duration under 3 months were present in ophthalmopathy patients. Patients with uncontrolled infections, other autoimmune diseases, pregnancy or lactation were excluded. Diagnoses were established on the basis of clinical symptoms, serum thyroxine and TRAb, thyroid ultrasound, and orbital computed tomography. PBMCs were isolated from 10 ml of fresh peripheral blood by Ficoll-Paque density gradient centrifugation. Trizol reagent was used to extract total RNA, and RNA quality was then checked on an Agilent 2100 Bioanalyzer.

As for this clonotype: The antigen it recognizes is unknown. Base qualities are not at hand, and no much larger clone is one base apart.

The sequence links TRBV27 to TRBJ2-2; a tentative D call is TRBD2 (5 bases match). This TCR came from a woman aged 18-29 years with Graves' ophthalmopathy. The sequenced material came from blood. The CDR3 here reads CASSTREGSGELFF. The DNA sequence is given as TGTGCCAGCAGTACGAGGGAAGGGTCCGGGGAGCTGTTTTTT.